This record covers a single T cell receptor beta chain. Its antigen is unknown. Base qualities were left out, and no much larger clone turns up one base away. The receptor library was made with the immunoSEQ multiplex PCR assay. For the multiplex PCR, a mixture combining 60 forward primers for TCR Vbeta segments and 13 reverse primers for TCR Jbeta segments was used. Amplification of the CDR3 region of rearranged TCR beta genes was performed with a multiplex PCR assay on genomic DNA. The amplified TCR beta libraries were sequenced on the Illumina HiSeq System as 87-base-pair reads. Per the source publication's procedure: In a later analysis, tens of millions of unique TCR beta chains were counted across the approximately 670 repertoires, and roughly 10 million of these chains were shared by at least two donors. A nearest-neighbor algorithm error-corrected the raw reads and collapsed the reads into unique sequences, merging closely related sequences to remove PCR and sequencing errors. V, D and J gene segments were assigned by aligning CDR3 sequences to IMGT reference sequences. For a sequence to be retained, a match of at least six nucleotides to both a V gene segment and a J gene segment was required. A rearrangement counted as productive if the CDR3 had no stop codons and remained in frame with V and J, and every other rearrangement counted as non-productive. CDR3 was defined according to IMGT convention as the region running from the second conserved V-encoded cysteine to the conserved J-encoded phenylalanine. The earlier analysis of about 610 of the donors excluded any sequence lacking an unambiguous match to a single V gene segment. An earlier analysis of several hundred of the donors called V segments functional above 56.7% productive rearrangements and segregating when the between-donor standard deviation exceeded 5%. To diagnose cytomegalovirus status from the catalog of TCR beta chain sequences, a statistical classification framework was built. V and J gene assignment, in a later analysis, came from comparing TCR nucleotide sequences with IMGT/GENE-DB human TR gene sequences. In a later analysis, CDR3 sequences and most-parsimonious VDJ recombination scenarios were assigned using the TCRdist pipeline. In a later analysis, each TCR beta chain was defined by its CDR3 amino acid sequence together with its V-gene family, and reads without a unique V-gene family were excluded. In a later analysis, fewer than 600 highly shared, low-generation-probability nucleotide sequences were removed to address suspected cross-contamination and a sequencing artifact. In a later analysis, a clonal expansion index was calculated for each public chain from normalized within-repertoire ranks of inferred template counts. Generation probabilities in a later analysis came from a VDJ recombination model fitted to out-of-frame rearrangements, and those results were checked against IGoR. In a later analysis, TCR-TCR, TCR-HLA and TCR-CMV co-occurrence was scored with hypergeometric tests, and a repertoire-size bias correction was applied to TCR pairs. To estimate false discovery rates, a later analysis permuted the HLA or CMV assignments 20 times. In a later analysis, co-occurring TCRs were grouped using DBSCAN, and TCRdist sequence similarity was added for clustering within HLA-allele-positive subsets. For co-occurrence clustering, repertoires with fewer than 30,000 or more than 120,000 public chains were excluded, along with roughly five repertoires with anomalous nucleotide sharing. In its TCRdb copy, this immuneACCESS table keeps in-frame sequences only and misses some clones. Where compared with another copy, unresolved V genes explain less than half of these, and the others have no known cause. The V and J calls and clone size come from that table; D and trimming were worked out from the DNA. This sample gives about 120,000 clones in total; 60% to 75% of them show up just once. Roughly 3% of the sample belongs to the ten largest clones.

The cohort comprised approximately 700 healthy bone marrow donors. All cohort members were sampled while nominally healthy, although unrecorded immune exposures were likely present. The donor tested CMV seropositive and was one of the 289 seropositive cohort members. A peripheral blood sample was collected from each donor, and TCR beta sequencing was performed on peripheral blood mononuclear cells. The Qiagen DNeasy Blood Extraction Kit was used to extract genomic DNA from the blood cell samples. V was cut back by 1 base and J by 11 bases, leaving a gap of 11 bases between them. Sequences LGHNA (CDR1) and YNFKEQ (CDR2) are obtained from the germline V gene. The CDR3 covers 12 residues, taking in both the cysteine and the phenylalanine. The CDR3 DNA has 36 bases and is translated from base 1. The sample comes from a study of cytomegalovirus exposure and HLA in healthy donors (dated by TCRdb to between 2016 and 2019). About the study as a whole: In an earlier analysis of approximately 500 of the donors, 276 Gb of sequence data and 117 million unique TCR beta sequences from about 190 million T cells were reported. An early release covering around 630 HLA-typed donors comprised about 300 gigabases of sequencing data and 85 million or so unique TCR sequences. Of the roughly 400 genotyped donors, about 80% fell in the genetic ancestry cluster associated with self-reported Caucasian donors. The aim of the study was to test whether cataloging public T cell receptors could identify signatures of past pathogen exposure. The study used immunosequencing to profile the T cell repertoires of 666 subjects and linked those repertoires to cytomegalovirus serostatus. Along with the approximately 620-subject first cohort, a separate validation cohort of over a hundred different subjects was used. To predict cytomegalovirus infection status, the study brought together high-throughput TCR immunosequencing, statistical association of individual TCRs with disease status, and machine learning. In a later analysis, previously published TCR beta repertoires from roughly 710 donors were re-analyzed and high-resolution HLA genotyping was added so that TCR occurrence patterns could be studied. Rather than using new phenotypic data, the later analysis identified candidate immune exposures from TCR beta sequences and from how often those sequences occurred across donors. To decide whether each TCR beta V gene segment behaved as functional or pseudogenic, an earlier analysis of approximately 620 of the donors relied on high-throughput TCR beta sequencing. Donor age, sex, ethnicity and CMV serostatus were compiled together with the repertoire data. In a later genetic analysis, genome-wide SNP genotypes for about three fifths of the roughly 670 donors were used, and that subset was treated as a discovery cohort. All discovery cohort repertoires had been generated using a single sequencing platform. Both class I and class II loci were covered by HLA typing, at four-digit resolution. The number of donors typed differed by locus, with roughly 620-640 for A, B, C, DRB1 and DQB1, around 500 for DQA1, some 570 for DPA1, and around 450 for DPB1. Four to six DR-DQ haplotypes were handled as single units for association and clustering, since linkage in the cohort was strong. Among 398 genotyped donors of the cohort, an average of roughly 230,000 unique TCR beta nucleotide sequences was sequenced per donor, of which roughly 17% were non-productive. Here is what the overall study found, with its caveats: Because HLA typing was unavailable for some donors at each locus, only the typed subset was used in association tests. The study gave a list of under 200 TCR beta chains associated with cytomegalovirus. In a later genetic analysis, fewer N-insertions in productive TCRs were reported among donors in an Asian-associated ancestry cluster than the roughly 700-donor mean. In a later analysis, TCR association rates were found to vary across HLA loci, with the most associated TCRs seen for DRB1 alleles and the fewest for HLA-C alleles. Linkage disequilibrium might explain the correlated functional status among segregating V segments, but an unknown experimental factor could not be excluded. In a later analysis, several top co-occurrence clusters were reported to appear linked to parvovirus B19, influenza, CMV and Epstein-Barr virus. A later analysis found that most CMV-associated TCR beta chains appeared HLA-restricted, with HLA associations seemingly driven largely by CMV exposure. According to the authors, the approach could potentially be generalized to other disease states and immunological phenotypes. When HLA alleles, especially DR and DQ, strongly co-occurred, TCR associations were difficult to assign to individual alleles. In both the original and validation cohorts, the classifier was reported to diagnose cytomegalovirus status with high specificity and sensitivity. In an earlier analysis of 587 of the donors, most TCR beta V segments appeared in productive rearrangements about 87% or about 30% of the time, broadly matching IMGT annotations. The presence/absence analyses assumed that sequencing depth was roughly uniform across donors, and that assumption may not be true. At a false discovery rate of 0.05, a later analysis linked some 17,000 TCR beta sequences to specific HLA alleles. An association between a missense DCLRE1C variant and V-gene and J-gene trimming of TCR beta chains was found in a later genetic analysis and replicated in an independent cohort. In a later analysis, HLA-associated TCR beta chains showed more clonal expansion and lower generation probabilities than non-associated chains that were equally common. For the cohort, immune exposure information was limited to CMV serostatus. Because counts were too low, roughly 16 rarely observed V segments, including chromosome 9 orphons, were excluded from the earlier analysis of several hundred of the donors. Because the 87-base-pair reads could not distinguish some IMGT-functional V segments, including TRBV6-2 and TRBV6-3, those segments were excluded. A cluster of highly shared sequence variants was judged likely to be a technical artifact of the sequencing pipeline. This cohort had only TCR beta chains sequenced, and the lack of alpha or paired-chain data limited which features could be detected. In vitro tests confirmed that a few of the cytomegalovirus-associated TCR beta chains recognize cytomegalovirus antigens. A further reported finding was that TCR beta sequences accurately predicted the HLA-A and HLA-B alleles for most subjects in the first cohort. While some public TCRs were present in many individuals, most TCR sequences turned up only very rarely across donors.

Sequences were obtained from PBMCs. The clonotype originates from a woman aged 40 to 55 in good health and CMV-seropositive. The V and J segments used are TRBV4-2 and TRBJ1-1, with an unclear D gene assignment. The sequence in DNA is TGTGCCAGCAGCCAAGTTGAGGGAGCTGCTTTCTTT. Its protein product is CASSQVEGAAFF.